Below are 28 T cell receptor beta chains sequenced from a single sample in a study of blood T cell repertoires in COVID-19. Using immunoSEQ multiplex PCR, the repertoire was profiled, and TCRdb retains in-frame clones only, with some absent. The sample holds 45,000 to 65,000 clones, 75% to 85% seen once. The sample comprised peripheral blood. The receptors were sampled from a man aged 35 to 55 with acute or convalescent COVID-19.

The chain has TRBV6-1 and TRBJ2-5; D not resolved. Germline V gene lookup returns CDR1 MNHNS and CDR2 SASEGT. The length of the CDR3 is 11 residues. Deletions cut 2 bases from V and 5 bases from J, with 3 bases between. The CDR3 here is CASSERETQYF. The CDR3 region has the DNA TGTGCCAGCAGTGAACGGGAGACCCAGTACTTC.

Here the CDR3 reads CSAGQGWELFF. Here the CDR3 DNA reads TGCAGTGCTGGACAGGGGTGGGAGCTGTTTTTT. The V call is TRBV20-1, the J call TRBJ2-2, with TRBD1 matching over 9 bases. This CDR3 spans 11 amino acids. Trimming took 5 bases from V and 9 from J; bases not matched to a gene: 1. Germline assignment: CDR1 DFQATT and CDR2 SNEGSKA (reference sequence).

The genes are TRBV6-5 and TRBJ2-5; D is unresolved. The CDR3 has 14 residues. Germline assignment: CDR1 MNHEY and CDR2 SVGAGI. V dropped 2 bases and J dropped 2 bases, with 9 bases sitting between them. CDR3 amino acids: CASSYGRKQETQYF. CDR3 coding DNA: TGTGCCAGCAGTTACGGCCGCAAGCAAGAGACCCAGTACTTC.

The V and J genes are TRBV5-1 and TRBJ2-1, with 8 positions matching TRBD1. Per germline, CDR1 SGHRS and CDR2 YFSETQ. The CDR3 has 14 residues. J gave up 4 bases and V 7 bases, and 7 bases lay outside the gene matches. As DNA, the CDR3 is TGCGCCAGCGGCTCAGACAGGGGTTACAATGAGCAGTTCTTC. This gives the protein CASGSDRGYNEQFF. The full variable domain, with the rest looked up from reference TRBV5-1 and TRBJ2-1, is KAGVTQTPRYLIKTRGQQVTLSCSPISGHRSVSWYQQTPGQGLQFLFEYFSETQRNKGNFPGRFSGRQFSNSRSEMNVSTLELGDSALYLCASGSDRGYNEQFFGPGTRLTVL.

The chain carries TRBV2 and TRBJ1-1; the match to TRBD1 covers 10 bases. Trimming took 10 bases from V and 1 from J; bases not matched to a gene: 3. The CDR3 contains 13 residues. CDR1 is SNHLY, CDR2 FYNNEI, per germline. This chain's CDR3 is CATDRGPNTEAFF. In nucleotides, the CDR3 is TGTGCCACAGACAGGGGGCCGAACACTGAAGCTTTCTTT.

The chain combines TRBV15 with TRBJ2-7, with 10 bases matching TRBD1. Germline CDR1 is LNHNV and CDR2 is YYDKDF (reference sequence). This CDR3 region has 15 residues. Trimming cost V 9 bases and J 6 bases; bases outside gene matches: 14. Here the CDR3 reads CATRSRDRGEGEQYF. CDR3 bases: TGTGCCACTCGGAGCAGGGACAGGGGAGAAGGCGAGCAGTACTTC.

This rearrangement joins TRBV24-1 to TRBJ1-5; 7 positions match TRBD1. From germline, CDR1 is KGHDR and CDR2 SFDVKD. This CDR3 spans 13 amino acids. The V gene end was trimmed by 7 bases and the J gene end by 3 bases; junction bases not matched to a gene: 2. CDR3 in amino acids: CATRQGYNQPQHF. The CDR3 DNA follows: TGTGCCACCAGACAGGGGTACAATCAGCCCCAGCATTTT.

The chain recombines TRBV9 with TRBJ2-1; 8 nucleotides agree with TRBD2. The CDR3 has 15 residues. Germline lookup yields CDR1 SGDLS and CDR2 YYNGEE. V lost 4 bases, J lost 7 bases, and 10 bases stayed unmatched. The CDR3 region has the DNA TGTGCCAGCAGCACAGTAGCGGGAAAGACGAATGAGCAGTTCTTC. It translates to CASSTVAGKTNEQFF.

The sample holds one count of this clone. V is TRBV9 and J is TRBJ1-5, with unresolved D. Germline CDR1 SGDLS, CDR2 YYNGEE. The CDR3 extends over 14 amino acids. Trimming cost V 0 bases and J 3 bases, with 7 bases left between them. CDR3 DNA sequence: TGTGCCAGCAGCGTAGGACTGAACAATCAGCCCCAGCATTTT. It translates to CASSVGLNNQPQHF.

The V gene is TRBV3-1 (or the pseudogene TRBV3-2), the J gene TRBJ2-2; D unresolved. Germline CDR1 and CDR2: LGHDT and YNNKEL (reference sequence). V was clipped by 1 base and J by 7 bases, with 7 bases between them. The CDR3 has 13 amino acids. CDR3: CASSQGVVGELFF. CDR3 in DNA: TGTGCCAGCAGCCAAGGTGTAGTCGGGGAGCTGTTTTTT.

In DNA form, the CDR3 reads TGTGCCAGCAGCCAGGGGCACGGTCAGCCCCAGCATTTT. This gives the protein CASSQGHGQPQHF. The gene calls are TRBV5-6 and TRBJ1-5, with D possibly being TRBD1 (6 bases). With 4 bases removed from V and 6 bases from J, the gap between germline ends came to 11 bases. This CDR3 has 13 residues. In germline, CDR1 is SGHDT, CDR2 YYEEEE. The full variable domain, with the rest looked up from reference TRBV5-6 and TRBJ1-5, is DAGVTQSPTHLIKTRGQQVTLRCSPKSGHDTVSWYQQALGQGPQFIFQYYEEEERQRGNFPDRFSGHQFPNYSSELNVNALLLGDSALYLCASSQGHGQPQHFGDGTRLSIL.

The chain employs TRBV10-2 and TRBJ1-1; tentatively, D is TRBD1 (6 bases). This CDR3 is 15 amino acids long. Germline CDR1 is WSHSY and CDR2 is SAAADI. Trimming cost V 0 bases and J 2 bases, with 10 bases left between them. The CDR3 nucleotides read TGCGCCAGCAGTGAGTCGTGGGGGCTTAACACTGAAGCTTTCTTT. This sequence encodes CASSESWGLNTEAFF.

The rearrangement uses TRBV2 and TRBJ1-4; 8 nucleotides align to TRBD1. From germline, CDR1 is SNHLY and CDR2 FYNNEI. This CDR3 has 13 amino acids. The junction had 8 bases not matched to a gene; V was cut back by 8 bases and J by 9 bases. The CDR3 loop reads CASLDRGFKKLFF. DNA of the CDR3: TGTGCCAGCCTCGACAGGGGTTTCAAAAAACTGTTTTTT.

The V gene is TRBV7-6, the J gene TRBJ2-6; TRBD1 matches 7 bases. The CDR3 is made up of 16 amino acids. CDR1 and CDR2 (germline): SGHVS, FNYEAQ. After removal of 0 bases from V and 1 base from J, the junction contained 0 bases not matched to a gene. CDR3 loop: CASSLATGSGANVLTF. The DNA of the CDR3 is TGTGCCAGCAGCTTAGCGACAGGGTCTGGGGCCAACGTCCTGACTTTC.

The chain joins TRBV5-1 to TRBJ2-4; tentative D call: TRBD2 (6 bases). CDR1 is SGHRS, CDR2 YFSETQ, per germline. The CDR3 is 13 amino acids. Between the trimmed V and J ends, which lost 4 bases and 7 bases, there was a span of 12 bases. CDR3 amino acids: CASSLGGGNIQYF. The CDR3, as DNA: TGCGCCAGCAGCCTGGGCGGAGGGAACATTCAGTACTTC. Variable domain in full (rest from reference TRBV5-1 and TRBJ2-4): KAGVTQTPRYLIKTRGQQVTLSCSPISGHRSVSWYQQTPGQGLQFLFEYFSETQRNKGNFPGRFSGRQFSNSRSEMNVSTLELGDSALYLCASSLGGGNIQYFGAGTRLSVL.

This chain uses TRBV5-4 with TRBJ1-2, with 9 bases aligning to TRBD1. Germline assignment: CDR1 SGHNT and CDR2 YYREEE (reference sequence). This CDR3 has 16 amino acids. V dropped 4 bases and J dropped 6; count of bases not matched to a gene: 13. The CDR3 DNA sequence: TGTGCCAGCAGCCCCCTCCAGGACAGGGGTAGCGATGGCTACACCTTC. The encoded protein is CASSPLQDRGSDGYTF. The whole variable domain, filled in from reference TRBV5-4 and TRBJ1-2, reads ETGVTQSPTHLIKTRGQQVTLRCSSQSGHNTVSWYQQALGQGPQFIFQYYREEENGRGNFPPRFSGLQFPNYSSELNVNALELDDSALYLCASSPLQDRGSDGYTFGSGTRLTVV.

The rearrangement links TRBV2 to TRBJ2-7, with a tentative D call TRBD2 (6 bases). Trimming took off 8 bases at V and 3 bases at J, with 20 bases between the two ends. The CDR3 is made up of 15 amino acids. Germline lookup yields CDR1 SNHLY and CDR2 FYNNEI. The DNA for the CDR3 is TGTGCCAGCTCCCCGGGGGACTCCACGTACTACGAGCAGTACTTC. The encoded protein is CASSPGDSTYYEQYF.

The chain joins TRBV12-3 or TRBV12-4 to TRBJ1-1; TRBD1 might be the D (6 bases). The V and J ends lost 3 bases and 3 bases respectively, with 8 bases between them. The CDR3 spans 13 residues. In nucleotides, the CDR3 is TGTGCCAGCAGTTTCAAGGGGGACACTGAAGCTTTCTTT. Its protein is CASSFKGDTEAFF.

This chain joins TRBV7-2 and TRBJ1-6; 7 bases are a match to TRBD1. V was pared by 5 bases and J by 4 bases, with 5 bases of the junction left unmatched. The CDR3 sequence is 15 residues long. Germline CDR1 is SGHTA and CDR2 is FQGNSA. The CDR3 DNA reads TGTGCCAGCAGCCCCCGACAGGGATATAATTCACCCCTCCACTTT. The encoded protein is CASSPRQGYNSPLHF. Full variable domain (outside the CDR3, taken from reference TRBV7-2 and TRBJ1-6): GAGVSQSPSNKVTEKGKDVELRCDPISGHTALYWYRQSLGQGLEFLIYFQGNSAPDKSGLPSDRFSAERTGGSVSTLTIQRTQQEDSAVYLCASSPRQGYNSPLHFGNGTRLTVT.

The rearrangement links TRBV11-2 to TRBJ1-1, with D maybe TRBD1 (5 bases). The CDR3 sequence is 14 residues long. Germline V gene data show CDR1 as SGHAT and CDR2 as FQNNGV. V was trimmed by 5 bases and J by 5 bases, leaving 15 bases between them. DNA for the CDR3: TGTGCCAGCAGCCTCAGCCTTAGGGGAACTGAAGCTTTCTTT. It codes for CASSLSLRGTEAFF. The full variable domain, rest sourced from reference TRBV11-2 and TRBJ1-1, is EAGVAQSPRYKIIEKRQSVAFWCNPISGHATLYWYQQILGQGPKLLIQFQNNGVVDDSQLPKDRFSAERLKGVDSTLKIQPAKLEDSAVYLCASSLSLRGTEAFFGQGTRLTVV.

This rearrangement joins TRBV2 to TRBJ1-5, with D hard to call. The CDR3 is made up of 12 amino acids. CDR1 is SNHLY, CDR2 FYNNEI, per germline. V was cut by 6 bases and J by 6 bases, with 9 bases left in between. The CDR3 sequence: CASSDPGQPQHF. In DNA, the CDR3 is TGTGCCAGCAGCGATCCCGGTCAGCCCCAGCATTTT.

The rearrangement uses TRBV7-9 and TRBJ2-1; 9 nucleotides line up with TRBD2. The CDR3 has 15 residues. The ends lost 5 bases at V and 4 bases at J; junction bases unmatched: 6. The germline V gene encodes CDR1 SEHNR and CDR2 FQNEAQ (reference sequence). As DNA, the CDR3 is TGTGCCAGCAGCGCCGGGCTAGCGGGATACAATGAGCAGTTCTTC. Protein: CASSAGLAGYNEQFF. Supplemented by reference TRBV7-9 and TRBJ2-1, the full variable domain reads DTGVSQNPRHKITKRGQNVTFRCDPISEHNRLYWYRQTLGQGPEFLTYFQNEAQLEKSRLLSDRFSAERPKGSFSTLEIQRTEQGDSAMYLCASSAGLAGYNEQFFGPGTRLTVL.

The genes are TRBV4-2 and TRBJ1-3, with D unresolved. Per germline, CDR1 LGHNA and CDR2 YNFKEQ. CDR3 length equals 14 residues. The V gene lost 4 bases and the J gene lost 4 bases, with 11 bases spanning the gap. The CDR3 bases are TGTGCCAGCAGCCCGGGTTTCGAAGGAAACACCATATATTTT. This translates into CASSPGFEGNTIYF.

V is TRBV28 and J is TRBJ1-3, with D perhaps matching TRBD1 (6 bases). The germline CDR1 and CDR2 sequences are MDHEN and SYDVKM. The V and J ends lost 4 bases and 2 bases respectively, with 9 bases between them. The CDR3 contains 14 residues. This chain's CDR3 is CASSSQGAGNTIYF. In nucleotides, the CDR3 is TGTGCCAGCAGTTCACAGGGAGCTGGAAACACCATATATTTT. The full variable domain, its missing parts supplied by reference TRBV28 and TRBJ1-3, is DVKVTQSSRYLVKRTGEKVFLECVQDMDHENMFWYRQDPGLGLRLIYFSYDVKMKEKGDIPEGYSVSREKKERFSLILESASTNQTSMYLCASSSQGAGNTIYFGEGSWLTVV.

The chain carries TRBV10-1 and TRBJ2-3, with D maybe TRBD2 (6 bases). Trimming left V 5 bases short and J 1 base short, with 10 bases between. This CDR3 is built from 14 residues. Germline CDR1 WNHNN, CDR2 SYGVQD (reference sequence). In DNA, the CDR3 is TGCGCCAGCAGTCAGGCTAGCGGCACAGATACGCAGTATTTT. It encodes CASSQASGTDTQYF.

V and J are TRBV9 and TRBJ2-4; the D gene is possibly TRBD1 (5 bases). CDR3 size: 14 residues. V lost 4 bases and J 6 bases, leaving 14 bases between the germline ends. CDR1 and CDR2 (germline): SGDLS, YYNGEE. CDR3 sequence reads: CASSPGISGNIQYF. The CDR3 DNA reads TGTGCCAGCAGCCCAGGGATTTCAGGAAACATTCAGTACTTC.

The rearrangement uses TRBV30 and TRBJ1-6; the D is unclear. The germline gives CDR1 GTSNPN, CDR2 SVGIG (reference sequence). The CDR3 extends over 13 amino acids. V shed 5 bases and J shed 6 bases, with 11 bases lying between them. Here the CDR3 reads CAWARDGNSPLHF. The DNA of the CDR3 is TGTGCCTGGGCCCGAGATGGTAATTCACCCCTCCACTTT.

CDR3 DNA sequence: TGTGCCAGCAGACCACAGGGAAATCAGCCCCAGCATTTT. This gives the protein CASRPQGNQPQHF. V usage is TRBV2 and J usage is TRBJ1-5; tentative D call: TRBD1 (6 bases). Trimming removed 6 bases from V and 4 bases from J, with 10 bases in between. Germline V lookup: CDR1 SNHLY, CDR2 FYNNEI. This CDR3 has 13 residues.